This entry lists 30 T cell receptor beta chains sequenced from one sample in a study of OX40 agonist ivuxolimab in advanced cancers. The data were produced by immunoSEQ multiplex PCR, yet TCRdb's version contains in-frame clones alone and is incomplete. The sample has 60,000 to 65,000 clones; around 90% are singletons. This specimen was CD4+ or CD8+ T cells sorted from blood, taken in a trial of the OX40 agonist ivuxolimab. These receptors all stem from an adult with an advanced solid tumor such as melanoma, head and neck, liver or kidney cancer.

V gene TRBV29-1 combines with J gene TRBJ2-1; D is unclear. The CDR3 spans 11 residues. V shed 6 bases and J shed 1 base, with 4 bases lying between them. In germline, CDR1 is SQVTM, CDR2 ANQGSEA. The CDR3 DNA sequence: TGCAGCGTCCCTTCCTACAATGAGCAGTTCTTC. Protein sequence: CSVPSYNEQFF.

The chain has TRBV12-2 and TRBJ1-3. TRBV12-2 is tagged as a pseudogene. The CDR3 totals 15 residues. The CDR3 DNA is TGTGCAAGCCCGCGATGGGGGAACTCTGGAAACACCATATATTTT. Amino acid sequence: CASPRWGNSGNTIYF.

The chain recombines TRBV9 with TRBJ2-3; D may be TRBD1 (6 bases). Germline CDR1 is SGDLS and CDR2 is YYNGEE. Trimming cost V 2 bases and J 0 bases, with 10 bases left between them. The CDR3 has 15 residues. CDR3 coding DNA: TGTGCCAGCAGCGTTTCAGGGGTGAGCACAGATACGCAGTATTTT. It is translated as CASSVSGVSTDTQYF.

The chain recombines TRBV5-6 with TRBJ2-3, with a weak D call TRBD2 (6 bases). The CDR3 length is 14 residues. V lost 4 bases and J lost 4, with 13 bases in between. Germline V gene sequence: CDR1 SGHDT, CDR2 YYEEEE. CDR3 in DNA: TGTGCCAGCAGCATCTCAGGCGGGGCAGATACGCAGTATTTT. Translated: CASSISGGADTQYF.

The chain uses TRBV27 and TRBJ2-7; D gene unclear. Trimming pared 0 bases from V and 2 bases from J, leaving 8 bases between. CDR1 and CDR2 from the germline V gene are MNHEY and SMNVEV (reference sequence). The CDR3 is 14 residues long. The CDR3 region is CASSLSTRAYEQYF. DNA of the CDR3: TGTGCCAGCAGTTTATCGACCAGAGCCTACGAGCAGTACTTC.

The J gene is TRBJ1-5, the V gene TRBV5-8; TRBD1 might be the D (5 bases). CDR1 and CDR2 (germline): SGHTS, YDEGEE. CDR3 length: 12 amino acids. Trimming shortened V by 7 bases and J by 3 bases, and 8 bases separated the two germline ends. CDR3 nucleotide sequence: TGTGCCAGCCCACAGGACAATCAGCCCCAGCATTTT. Protein product: CASPQDNQPQHF.

The rearrangement uses TRBV10-3 and TRBJ2-5; D uncertain. The J call is doubtful: the DNA matches TRBJ2-7 better. The CDR3 totals 13 residues. Germline V gene data show CDR1 as ENHRY and CDR2 as SYGVKD. The CDR3 spells CAISEAAGYEQYF. CDR3 in DNA: TGTGCCATCAGTGAGGCGGCTGGCTACGAGCAGTACTTC.

The chain employs TRBV7-2 and TRBJ2-3; D is unresolved. V lost 1 base to trimming and J lost 0 bases, with 14 bases between them. The CDR3 consists of 17 residues. From germline, CDR1 is SGHTA and CDR2 FQGNSA. The CDR3, as DNA: TGTGCCAGCAGCTTAGGAGTTGGTACAGCTAGCACAGATACGCAGTATTTT. It yields the protein CASSLGVGTASTDTQYF. The whole variable domain, filled in from reference TRBV7-2 and TRBJ2-3, reads GAGVSQSPSNKVTEKGKDVELRCDPISGHTALYWYRQSLGQGLEFLIYFQGNSAPDKSGLPSDRFSAERTGGSVSTLTIQRTQQEDSAVYLCASSLGVGTASTDTQYFGPGTRLTVL.

The chain uses TRBV27 and TRBJ1-1; maybe TRBD1 (6 bases). Trimming pared 2 bases from V and 4 bases from J, leaving 14 bases between. Germline V gene lookup returns CDR1 MNHEY and CDR2 SMNVEV (reference sequence). CDR3 length: 15 amino acids. CDR3 nucleotides: TGTGCCAGCAGTTTAATCCCGGGGGCAGGCACTGAAGCTTTCTTT. This sequence encodes CASSLIPGAGTEAFF.

This sequence joins TRBV7-9 and TRBJ1-1; D is unclear. V gave up 1 base and J gave up 8 bases, with 11 bases separating them. This CDR3 has 13 residues. Germline V gene data show CDR1 as SEHNR and CDR2 as FQNEAQ (reference sequence). CDR3 loop: CASSLDSRGEAFF. The CDR3 region has the DNA TGTGCCAGCAGCTTAGACAGCCGCGGGGAAGCTTTCTTT.

V and J are TRBV4-3 and TRBJ2-7; 9 positions match TRBD2. The trim removed 1 base at V and 2 bases at J, leaving 3 bases unmatched. The CDR3 sequence is 15 residues long. Germline V gives CDR1 LGHNA, CDR2 YSLEER. CDR3 loop: CASSQGPSGTYEQYF. The CDR3 DNA is TGCGCCAGCAGCCAAGGGCCTAGCGGGACCTACGAGCAGTACTTC.

The chain has TRBV19 and TRBJ2-3; 10 positions agree with TRBD2. Germline CDR1 reads LNHDA; CDR2 reads SQIVND (reference sequence). V lost 5 bases and J lost 4; bases outside the gene matches: 6. CDR3 length equals 15 residues. For the CDR3, the DNA is TGTGCCAGTAGTCGGCTAGCGGGAGTAGCAGATACGCAGTATTTT. Amino acids: CASSRLAGVADTQYF.

This chain connects TRBV11-2 to TRBJ2-3; D is unclear. The CDR3 extends over 15 amino acids. The V end lost 5 bases, the J end lost 0 bases, and 12 bases lay between the germline ends. Germline CDR1 and CDR2: SGHAT and FQNNGV. CDR3 sequence: CASSPRVLSTDTQYF. DNA for the CDR3: TGTGCCAGCAGCCCACGGGTTTTAAGCACAGATACGCAGTATTTT. Supplemented by reference TRBV11-2 and TRBJ2-3, the full variable domain reads EAGVAQSPRYKIIEKRQSVAFWCNPISGHATLYWYQQILGQGPKLLIQFQNNGVVDDSQLPKDRFSAERLKGVDSTLKIQPAKLEDSAVYLCASSPRVLSTDTQYFGPGTRLTVL.

The chain is built from TRBV7-8 and TRBJ2-3; weak D call: TRBD2 (6 bases). Germline CDR1 and CDR2: SGHVS and FQNEAQ. Deletions cut 5 bases from V and 3 bases from J, with 12 bases between. The CDR3 is made up of 14 amino acids. The CDR3 here is CASSLGLATDTQYF. DNA for the CDR3: TGTGCCAGCAGCCTGGGACTTGCGACAGATACGCAGTATTTT.

The genes are TRBV9 and TRBJ2-1; D remains ambiguous. Trimming pared 3 bases from V and 5 bases from J, leaving 12 bases between. The CDR3 covers 14 residues. The germline V gene encodes CDR1 SGDLS and CDR2 YYNGEE. This chain's CDR3 is CASSAPLTNNEQFF. DNA for the CDR3: TGTGCCAGCAGCGCTCCATTGACAAACAATGAGCAGTTCTTC.

In regard to this clone: Different DNA sequences within this sample yield the same CDR3. V usage is TRBV7-9 and J usage is TRBJ2-7; D not resolved. V was trimmed by 1 base and J by 1 base, leaving 2 bases between them. Germline V gene data show CDR1 as SEHNR and CDR2 as FQNEAQ (reference sequence). The CDR3 runs to 12 residues. The CDR3 nucleotides read TGTGCCAGCAGCTTAGGTTCCTACGAGCAGTACTTC. Translating gives CASSLGSYEQYF.

This chain uses TRBV7-9 with TRBJ2-7; possibly TRBD1 for D (6 bases). V was pared by 4 bases and J by 2 bases, with 18 bases between. CDR1 SEHNR and CDR2 FQNEAQ come from the germline V gene (reference sequence). There are 16 residues in the CDR3. As DNA, the CDR3 is TGTGCCAGCAGCTCAACGACAGGCTGGGATACCTACGAGCAGTACTTC. This translates into CASSSTTGWDTYEQYF.

The CDR3 DNA follows: TGCAGCGTTGAGGGGGGTGAACTAGCGGGATTCGAGCAGTACTTC. Its translation is CSVEGGELAGFEQYF. V gene TRBV29-1 combines with J gene TRBJ2-7; 10 bases fit TRBD2. The CDR3 runs to 15 residues. Per the germline V gene, CDR1 is SQVTM and CDR2 is ANQGSEA. V shed 3 bases, J shed 6 bases, and the junction held 11 bases outside the gene matches.

V usage is TRBV28 and J usage is TRBJ2-3; TRBD1 aligns across 7 bases. The CDR3 length is 15 residues. After removal of 5 bases from V and 3 bases from J, the junction contained 8 bases not matched to a gene. The germline V gene has CDR1 MDHEN and CDR2 SYDVKM. CDR3 region: CASSPDRLSTDTQYF. Here the CDR3 DNA reads TGTGCCAGCAGTCCGGACAGGTTGTCGACAGATACGCAGTATTTT.

The chain recombines TRBV4-1 with TRBJ2-1; tentatively, D is TRBD2 (6 bases). CDR3 length equals 16 residues. The ends were cut back, 1 base at V and 2 bases at J, with 12 bases in the middle. Germline V gives CDR1 MGHRA, CDR2 YSYEKL. CDR3 DNA: TGCGCCAGCAGCCAAGTGACGGAGGGCCCCTACAATGAGCAGTTCTTC. Its protein is CASSQVTEGPYNEQFF.

The chain combines TRBV25-1 with TRBJ2-1; D gene unclear. The V gene lost 3 bases and the J gene lost 0 bases, with 9 bases spanning the gap. The CDR3 runs to 15 residues. The germline V gene encodes CDR1 MGHDK and CDR2 SYGVNS. The CDR3 is CASSETASSYNEQFF. The DNA for the CDR3 is TGTGCCAGCAGTGAGACTGCAAGCTCCTACAATGAGCAGTTCTTC. The entire variable domain, with the rest obtained from reference TRBV25-1 and TRBJ2-1, is as follows: EADIYQTPRYLVIGTGKKITLECSQTMGHDKMYWYQQDPGMELHLIHYSYGVNSTEKGDLSSESTVSRIRTEHFPLTLESARPSHTSQYLCASSETASSYNEQFFGPGTRLTVL.

This clone is a singleton in its sample. This sequence joins TRBV27 and TRBJ2-4; 11 bases line up with TRBD2. CDR1 MNHEY and CDR2 SMNVEV come from the germline V gene (reference sequence). The CDR3 is 15 residues long. The ends lost 4 bases at V and 9 bases at J; junction bases unmatched: 8. CDR3 region: CASSSLLAGEVIQYF. Written as DNA, the CDR3 is TGTGCCAGCAGTTCCCTACTAGCGGGAGAGGTCATTCAGTACTTC.

This rearrangement joins TRBV27 to TRBJ2-5; no firm D call. Trimming stripped 2 bases from V and 3 bases from J, with 13 bases between. The germline CDR1 and CDR2 sequences are MNHEY and SMNVEV (reference sequence). CDR3 length: 15 residues. DNA of the CDR3: TGTGCCAGCAGTTTAAAAGGGTTACTCGAAGAGACCCAGTACTTC. Translation: CASSLKGLLEETQYF.

This chain connects TRBV27 to TRBJ1-1; maybe TRBD1 (6 bases). V lost 6 bases, J lost 5 bases, and 22 bases lay in between. From germline, CDR1 is MNHEY and CDR2 SMNVEV (reference sequence). This CDR3 is built from 16 residues. The chain's CDR3 is CASSRSTGVRGTEAFF. The CDR3 DNA is TGTGCCAGCAGCCGATCCACGGGAGTGAGGGGGACTGAAGCTTTCTTT.

The chain's CDR3 is CASSVFGDSSYEQYF. The CDR3 DNA follows: TGTGCCAGCAGCGTATTCGGGGACAGCTCCTACGAGCAGTACTTC. V usage is TRBV9 and J usage is TRBJ2-7, with 7 bases identical to TRBD1. The CDR3 is made up of 15 amino acids. The J segment lost 0 bases and the V segment lost 1 base, leaving 4 bases of the junction unmatched. CDR1 and CDR2 (germline): SGDLS, YYNGEE.

The DNA for the CDR3 is TGCGCCAGCAGTGAGAACAGGATTTTAGGGCAGTACTTC. It encodes CASSENRILGQYF. This chain joins TRBV10-2 and TRBJ2-7; possibly TRBD1 for D (5 bases). In germline, CDR1 is WSHSY, CDR2 SAAADI. The CDR3 extends over 13 amino acids. With 2 bases removed from V and 9 bases from J, the gap between germline ends came to 14 bases.

The V and J genes are TRBV10-3 and TRBJ2-7; D unclear. This CDR3 has 13 residues. CDR1 and CDR2 from the germline V gene are ENHRY and SYGVKD. Deletions cut 3 bases from V and 0 bases from J, with 6 bases between. CDR3 in amino acids: CAISDGDSYEQYF. CDR3 nucleotides: TGTGCCATCAGTGATGGAGACTCCTACGAGCAGTACTTC.

The chain uses TRBV7-9 and TRBJ2-7; 8 nucleotides match TRBD1. The CDR3 contains 15 residues. Per germline, CDR1 SEHNR and CDR2 FQNEAQ (reference sequence). Trimming removed 3 bases from V and 3 bases from J; junction bases left unmatched: 7. CDR3 loop: CASSFVSDRGYEQYF. The DNA for the CDR3 is TGTGCCAGCAGCTTCGTATCTGACAGGGGCTACGAGCAGTACTTC. Looking up the rest from reference TRBV7-9 and TRBJ2-7 gives the full variable domain: DTGVSQNPRHKITKRGQNVTFRCDPISEHNRLYWYRQTLGQGPEFLTYFQNEAQLEKSRLLSDRFSAERPKGSFSTLEIQRTEQGDSAMYLCASSFVSDRGYEQYFGPGTRLTVT.

This chain links TRBV28 with TRBJ1-5; D might be TRBD1 (5 bases). Germline V gene sequence: CDR1 MDHEN, CDR2 SYDVKM. CDR3 size: 14 residues. V lost 3 bases, J lost 5 bases, and 11 bases lay in between. The CDR3 region has the DNA TGTGCCAGCAGTTTTAGGGGTCGAGATCAGCCCCAGCATTTT. This gives the protein CASSFRGRDQPQHF. Looking up the rest from reference TRBV28 and TRBJ1-5 gives the full variable domain: DVKVTQSSRYLVKRTGEKVFLECVQDMDHENMFWYRQDPGLGLRLIYFSYDVKMKEKGDIPEGYSVSREKKERFSLILESASTNQTSMYLCASSFRGRDQPQHFGDGTRLSIL.

This chain uses TRBV28 with TRBJ1-6; 12 nucleotides line up with TRBD1. This CDR3 is 16 amino acids long. CDR1 is MDHEN and CDR2 is SYDVKM in the germline V gene. J was trimmed by 8 bases and V by 5 bases; bases with no gene match: 7. CDR3 DNA sequence: TGTGCCAGCAGTGGACCGGGACAGGGGGCTTATTCACCCCTCCACTTT. Its translation: CASSGPGQGAYSPLHF.